Listed below are T cell receptor beta chains from one sample, sequenced in a study of shared clonotypes between healthy human individuals. Libraries were prepared by immunoSEQ multiplex PCR; TCRdb keeps only in-frame clonotypes and omits some of them. Of some 2.4 million clones listed, 93% were seen once; the top ten hold roughly 0.36%. Sequences were obtained from naive CD4+ T cells from PBMCs. The receptors were sampled from a man younger than 35 in good health. Some clones in this sample may be carry-over from other donors' samples. CDR3s include the opening cysteine and the closing phenylalanine or tryptophan. The D gene is left open where the match is weak. A row's size may be missing; if present it is once, few, many or a size class.

V,J,size,D,DNA,CDR3
TRBV11-2,TRBJ2-7,-,-,TGTGCCAGCAGCGTTGGGACGGCCGAGGGCTACGAGCAGTACTTC,CASSVGTAEGYEQYF
TRBV15,TRBJ2-1,-,-,TGTGCCACCAGCAGTCGCCCCAGAGGGTGGAACAACAATGAGCAGTTCTTC,CATSSRPRGWNNNEQFF
TRBV30,TRBJ2-1,-,-,TGTGCCTGGAGACGGGGGGCGGTGGATGAGCAGTTCTTC,CAWRRGAVDEQFF
TRBV27,TRBJ2-1,-,-,TGTGCCAGCAGTCCCGGGCCCAGCTCCTACAATGAGCAGTTCTTC,CASSPGPSSYNEQFF
TRBV7-3,TRBJ2-7,-,-,TGTGCCAGCAGCTTAGTCGGGACCTACGAGCAGTACTTC,CASSLVGTYEQYF
TRBV11-2,TRBJ1-2,-,-,TGTGCCAGCAGCTTAGAATCCAGGGGCTATGGCTACACCTTC,CASSLESRGYGYTF
TRBV10-3,TRBJ2-3,-,-,TGTGCCATCAGTGGCGGGGGCACAGATACGCAGTATTTT,CAISGGGTDTQYF
TRBV7-9,TRBJ1-2,few,-,TGTGCCAGCAGCGCCCAGCCGGGGCGGGCGGAGGACTATGGCTACACCTTC,CASSAQPGRAEDYGYTF
TRBV29-1,TRBJ1-3,-,TRBD1,TGCAGCGTTGGAGGGACAGGGTCCCTTCCTGGAAACACCATATATTTT,CSVGGTGSLPGNTIYF
TRBV28,TRBJ2-7,-,TRBD2,TGTGCCAGCAGTACCTACGGAGGGGCAGGGAGGGACTACGAGCAGTACTTC,CASSTYGGAGRDYEQYF
TRBV27,TRBJ2-1,-,-,TGTGCCAGCAGTTTCTCCACTAGTTTCGATGAGCAGTTCTTC,CASSFSTSFDEQFF
TRBV29-1,TRBJ2-3,-,TRBD1,TGCAGCGTGGGAGGATCGGGGACAGGTTGGAGCACAGATACGCAGTATTTT,CSVGGSGTGWSTDTQYF
TRBV27,TRBJ2-3,-,-,TGTGCCAGCAGTTTCTGGCGGGCAAGCACAGATACGCAGTATTTT,CASSFWRASTDTQYF
TRBV18,TRBJ2-1,once,-,TGTGCCAGCTCACCGCCGGGGACACGAGCTTACAATGAGCAGTTCTTC,CASSPPGTRAYNEQFF
TRBV6-1,TRBJ1-1,-,-,TGTGCCAGCATGATCCAAAGGCGCATGAACACTGAAGCTTTCTTT,CASMIQRRMNTEAFF
TRBV2,TRBJ2-5,-,-,TGTGCCAGCACCCAGCGACAGCGAAAAGAGACCCAGTACTTC,CASTQRQRKETQYF
TRBV28,TRBJ2-3,-,-,TGTGCCAGCACTAAATTCCCCGGGAAAACAGATACGCAGTATTTT,CASTKFPGKTDTQYF
TRBV11-3,TRBJ2-1,-,-,TGTGCCAGCAGCTTCGGGGGAATCAATGAGCAGTTCTTC,CASSFGGINEQFF
TRBV5-1,TRBJ2-5,once,-,TGCGCCAGCAGCCTGGGGGTACAAGAGACCCAGTACTTC,CASSLGVQETQYF
TRBV19,TRBJ2-5,-,-,TGTGCCAGTATCCTCCACGGCGGGCGCAGCCTACAAGAGACCCAGTACTTC,CASILHGGRSLQETQYF
TRBV6-6,TRBJ2-7,-,-,TGTGCCAGCAGTTACGTGTCCTACGAGCAGTACTTC,CASSYVSYEQYF
TRBV2,TRBJ2-7,-,-,TGTGCCAGCAGTGCGAGTTGGGAGCAGTACTTC,CASSASWEQYF
TRBV29-1,TRBJ2-1,-,-,TGCAGTACGGGGCTAGCGAACAATGAGCAGTTCTTC,CSTGLANNEQFF
TRBV4-1,TRBJ2-7,-,TRBD2,TGCGCCAGCAGCTTCTTAGCGGGAGATCCCAACGAGCAGTACTTC,CASSFLAGDPNEQYF
TRBV11-3,TRBJ2-3,-,TRBD1,TGTGCCAGCAGTTCAGGGGGCTTTCAAACAGATACGCAGTATTTT,CASSSGGFQTDTQYF
TRBV28,TRBJ2-7,-,-,TGTGCCAGCAGTTTAGGGGGGGCTGGGTCCTACGAGCAGTACTTC,CASSLGGAGSYEQYF
TRBV7-6,TRBJ2-2,few,TRBD1,TGTGCCAGCAGCATAACCGGGACAGGGAAGACCGGGGAGCTGTTTTTT,CASSITGTGKTGELFF
TRBV28,TRBJ2-3,-,-,TGTGCCAGCGTGGGTTTAGGTACAGATACGCAGTATTTT,CASVGLGTDTQYF
TRBV4-1,TRBJ2-3,-,-,TGCGCCAGCAGCCAAGATCGGGGTACTCGCACAGATACGCAGTATTTT,CASSQDRGTRTDTQYF
TRBV5-1,TRBJ2-7,-,-,TGCGCCAGCAGCTCTAGTGGCGGAAGTCGCGAGCAGTACTTC,CASSSSGGSREQYF
TRBV27,TRBJ2-7,-,TRBD1,TGTGCCAGCAGTTTAATTGGTCGGGACAGGGTTTGGGAGCAGTACTTC,CASSLIGRDRVWEQYF
TRBV30,TRBJ2-7,few,-,TGTGCCTGGGGTCCGTATACGGGCCACGAGCAGTACTTC,CAWGPYTGHEQYF
TRBV5-1,TRBJ2-1,-,TRBD2,TGCGCCAGCAGCTTTGGACTAGCGGGAGAATACAATGAGCAGTTCTTC,CASSFGLAGEYNEQFF
TRBV5-4,TRBJ2-4,-,-,TGTGCCAGCAGCTTGTCAGGCGGGGTTATGGACATTCAGTACTTC,CASSLSGGVMDIQYF
TRBV10-3,TRBJ2-1,-,-,TGTGCCATCAGTGAGTCTGTGTCAGGACAGTTCTTC,CAISESVSGQFF
TRBV28,TRBJ1-5,-,-,TGTGCCAGCAGTTTCTCTTCGGCAGCTCATCAGCCCCAGCATTTT,CASSFSSAAHQPQHF
TRBV19,TRBJ1-1,-,TRBD1,TGTGCCAGTAGTATAGAACCCTTGGGACAGGGGCCTGAAGCTTTCTTT,CASSIEPLGQGPEAFF
TRBV10-3,TRBJ2-1,-,TRBD1,TGTGCCACTGCCGGGACAGACAATGAGCAGTTCTTC,CATAGTDNEQFF
TRBV6-5,TRBJ2-2,-,-,TGTGCCAGCAGCCGGATGATAGTCACCGGGGAGCTGTTTTTT,CASSRMIVTGELFF
TRBV5-1,TRBJ2-5,-,TRBD1,TGCGCCAGCAGCCCGGACAGGGGTCGAGAGACCCAGTACTTC,CASSPDRGRETQYF
TRBV18,TRBJ2-1,-,TRBD2,TGTGCCAGCTCACCACCCTCAGCGGGAGTGATTGGTGAGCAGTTCTTC,CASSPPSAGVIGEQFF
TRBV28,TRBJ1-3,-,-,TGTGCCAGCAGTCTACACTCAGGGGCTCTTGGAAACACCATATATTTT,CASSLHSGALGNTIYF
TRBV7-3,TRBJ2-1,-,TRBD2,TGTGCCAGCAGCTCGACGCTAGCGGGAGGGGGGAATGAGCAGTTCTTC,CASSSTLAGGGNEQFF
TRBV28,TRBJ2-1,-,TRBD2,TGTGCCAGCAATGGGCTAGCGGCAAGCTCCTACAATGAGCAGTTCTTC,CASNGLAASSYNEQFF
TRBV28,TRBJ2-7,-,-,TGTGCCAGCAGTTTACCGGCATTCTCCGGCCTAGAAACTAGGCCCTCCTACGAGCAGTACTTC,CASSLPAFSGLETRPSYEQYF
TRBV5-1,TRBJ2-1,-,TRBD2,TGCGCCAGCAGCTTGGCGCTAGCGGGAGTGCATGAGCAGTTCTTC,CASSLALAGVHEQFF
TRBV18,TRBJ2-7,-,TRBD1,TGTGCCAGCTCACCCAGGGACAGGGGGTCCGAGCAGTACTTC,CASSPRDRGSEQYF
TRBV7-3,TRBJ1-2,-,-,TGTGCCAGCAGCAATACTACGGTCGTCGGCTACACCTTC,CASSNTTVVGYTF
TRBV28,TRBJ2-7,-,TRBD2,TGTGCCAGCAGTCTCGGACTAGCCTTAACTTCCTACGAGCAGTACTTC,CASSLGLALTSYEQYF
TRBV5-4,TRBJ2-5,-,-,TGTGCCAGCAGCTTACTGGGCCCAATTCAAGAGACCCAGTACTTC,CASSLLGPIQETQYF
TRBV20-1,TRBJ1-2,-,-,TGCAGTGCTAGTCAGGCATATGGCTACACCTTC,CSASQAYGYTF
TRBV2,TRBJ2-3,-,TRBD1,TGTGCCAGCAGTGGGGACAGGGGGGAAGATACGCAGTATTTT,CASSGDRGEDTQYF
TRBV2,TRBJ2-5,-,TRBD1,TGTGCCAGCAGGGGGACAGAGGCAGGGACCCAGTACTTC,CASRGTEAGTQYF
TRBV28,TRBJ2-1,-,TRBD2,TGTGCCAGCAGTTCACTAGCGGGAGGGAACAATGAGCAGTTCTTC,CASSSLAGGNNEQFF